A single sample gave rise to the 8 T cell receptor beta chains below, sequenced in a study of cytomegalovirus exposure and HLA in healthy donors. PCR amplification relied on 60 Vbeta primers (plus 13 Jbeta primers). The assay was immunoSEQ multiplex PCR, and TCRdb's table has in-frame clones only and misses some. The data show 75,000 to 100,000 clones, roughly 79% seen once. Specimen: PBMCs. These receptors all come from a woman in her 70s in good health and CMV-seropositive.

The chain has TRBV9 and TRBJ2-3, with TRBD2 matching 10 bases. This CDR3 region has 16 residues. The germline CDR1 and CDR2 sequences are SGDLS and YYNGEE. Trimming at V came to 4 bases and at J to 0 bases, leaving 5 bases not matched to a gene. The CDR3 spells CASSPGLAVSTDTQYF. Written as DNA, the CDR3 is TGTGCCAGCAGCCCCGGACTAGCGGTTAGCACAGATACGCAGTATTTT. Full variable domain (remainder filled in from reference TRBV9 and TRBJ2-3): DSGVTQTPKHLITATGQRVTLRCSPRSGDLSVYWYQQSLDQGLQFLIQYYNGEERAKGNILERFSAQQFPDLHSELNLSSLELGDSALYFCASSPGLAVSTDTQYFGPGTRLTVL.

The sample holds one count of this clone. This sequence joins TRBV6-5 and TRBJ2-7; 9 nucleotides align to TRBD2. This CDR3 comprises 14 residues. CDR1 and CDR2 from the germline V gene are MNHEY and SVGAGI. The J segment lost 2 bases and the V segment lost 6 bases, leaving 5 bases of the junction unmatched. The CDR3 loop reads CASSASSGAYEQYF. The CDR3 bases are TGTGCCAGCAGCGCTTCTAGCGGGGCCTACGAGCAGTACTTC.

This clone was detected only a few times. The chain joins TRBV28 to TRBJ2-2, with D hard to call. Germline values: CDR1 MDHEN, CDR2 SYDVKM. Trimming took 3 bases from V and 2 from J, leaving 4 bases between them. CDR3 length equals 13 residues. The CDR3 bases are TGTGCCAGCAGTTTTATAAACACCGGGGAGCTGTTTTTT. This encodes CASSFINTGELFF.

The rearrangement joins TRBV13 to TRBJ1-3; D not certain. Germline V gene sequence: CDR1 PRHDT, CDR2 FYEKMQ (reference sequence). The CDR3 covers 13 residues. Trimming removed 5 bases at V and 0 bases at J, with 5 bases between. CDR3 in amino acids: CASSLLSGNTIYF. The CDR3 nucleotides read TGTGCCAGCAGCCTACTCTCTGGAAACACCATATATTTT.

As to this clone: Other DNA sequences of this sample code for an identical CDR3. The DNA of the CDR3 is TGTGCCAGCAGTCCCGACAGGGCTTTTCAGCCCCAGCATTTT. This codes for CASSPDRAFQPQHF. This chain links TRBV6-5 with TRBJ1-5; the match to TRBD1 covers 7 bases. CDR1 and CDR2 from the germline V gene are MNHEY and SVGAGI. V was clipped by 5 bases and J by 6 bases; unmatched bases: 7. This CDR3 is 14 amino acids long.

This clone was observed a handful of times. V is TRBV7-2 and J is TRBJ2-1, with TRBD2 as a possible D gene (7 bases). The V end was cut by 3 bases, the J end by 4 bases, with 13 bases between. The germline V gene encodes CDR1 SGHTA and CDR2 FQGNSA. The CDR3 runs 15 residues. The CDR3: CASSFWRGPYNEQFF. The CDR3 bases are TGTGCCAGCAGCTTTTGGCGGGGGCCATACAATGAGCAGTTCTTC.

This clone was seen a few times. DNA of the CDR3: TGTGCCAGCAGGCAACGGACAGGGGGCAATGAAAAACTGTTTTTT. Its protein product is CASRQRTGGNEKLFF. V gene TRBV2 combines with J gene TRBJ1-4, with TRBD1 matching 11 bases. Germline loops: CDR1 SNHLY, CDR2 FYNNEI. Germline trimming cut 6 bases from V and 5 bases from J; bases unmatched to any gene: 5. This CDR3 is 15 amino acids long.

The V gene is TRBV5-4, the J gene TRBJ1-2; D perhaps matches TRBD1 (5 bases). Germline CDR1 SGHNT, CDR2 YYREEE (reference sequence). Trimming shortened V by 0 bases and J by 3 bases, and 12 bases separated the two germline ends. This CDR3 region has 15 residues. DNA of the CDR3: TGTGCCAGCAGCTTGGCAGGGTTTAGTTACTATGGCTACACCTTC. Its translation: CASSLAGFSYYGYTF. Full variable domain (missing parts from reference TRBV5-4 and TRBJ1-2): ETGVTQSPTHLIKTRGQQVTLRCSSQSGHNTVSWYQQALGQGPQFIFQYYREEENGRGNFPPRFSGLQFPNYSSELNVNALELDDSALYLCASSLAGFSYYGYTFGSGTRLTVV.